One sample yielded the 25 T cell receptor beta chains listed below, sequenced in a study of blood T cell repertoires in COVID-19. The assay was immunoSEQ multiplex PCR, and TCRdb's table has in-frame clones only and misses some. The table shows about 36,000 clones, with about nine tenths occurring only once. Sequencing input: peripheral blood. These receptor sequences come from a man aged 55 to 70 with acute or convalescent COVID-19.

V usage is TRBV6-5 and J usage is TRBJ1-1; tentative D call: TRBD1 (5 bases). CDR1 is MNHEY and CDR2 is SVGAGI in the germline V gene. V gave up 10 bases and J gave up 3 bases, with 18 bases separating them. This CDR3 contains 14 residues. CDR3 in DNA: TGTGCCACCCTCCGCCCGGGGGGGTACACTGAAGCTTTCTTT. Translation: CATLRPGGYTEAFF.

The chain has TRBV6-5 and TRBJ1-2; 10 nucleotides match TRBD1. V lost 2 bases and J lost 8; bases outside the gene matches: 8. The CDR3 is 15 amino acids. CDR1 is MNHEY, CDR2 SVGAGI, per germline. The CDR3 loop is CASSYHRDRGSGYTF. CDR3 DNA: TGTGCCAGCAGTTACCACCGGGACAGGGGATCCGGCTACACCTTC.

The rearrangement uses TRBV9 and TRBJ2-1, with 9 bases aligning to TRBD1. CDR1 and CDR2 from the germline V gene are SGDLS and YYNGEE. V was pared by 3 bases and J by 8 bases, with 9 bases of the junction left unmatched. This CDR3 is 15 amino acids long. The CDR3 sequence is CASSAGDRVLDEQFF. The CDR3 DNA is TGTGCCAGCAGCGCAGGGGACAGGGTGCTCGATGAGCAGTTCTTC.

This clone was counted only a few times. J is TRBJ2-1 and V is TRBV4-1, with 7 bases lining up with TRBD1. This CDR3 comprises 17 residues. Losses at the gene ends were 1 base for V and 5 bases for J; bases not matched to a gene: 11. Per germline, CDR1 MGHRA and CDR2 YSYEKL. In DNA form, the CDR3 reads TGCGCCAGCAGCCAAGTCTACCTCCGGGACAGTAACAATGAGCAGTTCTTC. It encodes CASSQVYLRDSNNEQFF.

The chain employs TRBV11-2 and TRBJ1-1, with 7 nucleotides matching TRBD1. V was pared by 2 bases and J by 0 bases, with 6 bases of the junction left unmatched. Germline V gene lookup returns CDR1 SGHAT and CDR2 FQNNGV. CDR3 length: 16 amino acids. DNA of the CDR3: TGTGCCAGCAGCTTACGACCAGACAGGGTGAACACTGAAGCTTTCTTT. The encoded protein is CASSLRPDRVNTEAFF. Complete variable domain (other parts from reference TRBV11-2 and TRBJ1-1): EAGVAQSPRYKIIEKRQSVAFWCNPISGHATLYWYQQILGQGPKLLIQFQNNGVVDDSQLPKDRFSAERLKGVDSTLKIQPAKLEDSAVYLCASSLRPDRVNTEAFFGQGTRLTVV.

The rearrangement links TRBV27 to TRBJ1-1, with a weak D call TRBD1 (6 bases). The germline gives CDR1 MNHEY, CDR2 SMNVEV (reference sequence). This CDR3 is built from 14 residues. V was pared by 3 bases and J by 2 bases, with 10 bases between. The CDR3 nucleotides are TGTGCCAGCAGTTTGGTAGGGGGAAACACTGAAGCTTTCTTT. It yields the protein CASSLVGGNTEAFF.

The chain employs TRBV2 and TRBJ2-1; TRBD1 agrees at 8 bases. CDR3 length: 14 amino acids. Per the germline V gene, CDR1 is SNHLY and CDR2 is FYNNEI. The J segment lost 4 bases and the V segment lost 7 bases, leaving 6 bases of the junction unmatched. Here the CDR3 DNA reads TGTGCCAGCAAAATCAGGGGGCTATACAATGAGCAGTTCTTC. Encoded protein: CASKIRGLYNEQFF.

The CDR3 region has the DNA TGTGCCAGTAGTATAAGGACAGCTCAAGAGACCCAGTACTTC. Translated, it gives CASSIRTAQETQYF. The V gene is TRBV19, the J gene TRBJ2-5; maybe TRBD1 (6 bases). Germline V lookup: CDR1 LNHDA, CDR2 SQIVND (reference sequence). The ends were cut back, 2 bases at V and 2 bases at J, with 9 bases in the middle. There are 14 residues in the CDR3.

The rearrangement joins TRBV30 to TRBJ1-1, with D uncertain. V lost 0 bases and J 5 bases, leaving 10 bases between the germline ends. The CDR3 has 13 residues. Germline lookup yields CDR1 GTSNPN and CDR2 SVGIG (reference sequence). CDR3 amino acids: CAWSVTGWTEAFF. The CDR3 nucleotides read TGTGCCTGGAGTGTGACCGGGTGGACTGAAGCTTTCTTT.

V usage is TRBV25-1 and J usage is TRBJ1-4; a possible D gene is TRBD1 (5 bases). This CDR3 is built from 15 residues. The germline V and J ends were trimmed by 1 base and 4 bases, with 10 bases remaining between them. Germline V CDR1 and CDR2: MGHDK, SYGVNS. The CDR3, as DNA: TGTGCCAGCAGTGAATGGAGGGGTTATAATGAAAAACTGTTTTTT. Its translation is CASSEWRGYNEKLFF.

A single count supports this clone. The J gene is TRBJ2-7, the V gene TRBV2, with D maybe TRBD1 (6 bases). Germline CDR1 is SNHLY and CDR2 is FYNNEI. V shed 4 bases and J shed 8 bases, with 12 bases lying between them. This CDR3 has 12 amino acids. The CDR3, as DNA: TGTGCCAGCAGTGTTCTGGGACATAAGCAGTACTTC. This codes for CASSVLGHKQYF.

This clone was recorded a few times. The CDR3 region is CASSYSIRGSGKENIQYF. As DNA, the CDR3 is TGTGCCAGCAGTTACTCGATACGGGGTTCTGGAAAAGAAAACATTCAGTACTTC. The V call is TRBV6-2 or TRBV6-3, the J call TRBJ2-4, with D tentatively TRBD2 (5 bases). This CDR3 is 18 amino acids long. Trimming stripped 0 bases from V and 5 bases from J, with 20 bases between. Germline V CDR1 and CDR2: MNHEY, SVGEGT.

This clone was recorded once. J is TRBJ2-2 and V is TRBV19; 9 bases are shared with TRBD2. V gave up 3 bases and J gave up 7 bases; unmatched junction bases: 18. Germline CDR1 is LNHDA and CDR2 is SQIVND (reference sequence). The CDR3 sequence is 19 residues long. The CDR3 DNA sequence: TGTGCCAGTAGTATCGAGCTAGCGGGGAGTTTAGGAATGGTCGGGGAGCTGTTTTTT. This encodes CASSIELAGSLGMVGELFF.

This chain connects TRBV24-1 to TRBJ1-6; no clear D gene. Germline V lookup: CDR1 KGHDR, CDR2 SFDVKD. The CDR3 totals 13 residues. With 6 bases removed from V and 7 bases from J, the gap between germline ends came to 9 bases. The CDR3 DNA reads TGTGCCACCAGTAGCCGGGAAAATTCACCCCTCCACTTT. As protein: CATSSRENSPLHF.

This clone turned up a few times. This rearrangement joins TRBV18 to TRBJ1-2; 9 nucleotides align to TRBD1. The germline gives CDR1 KGHSH, CDR2 LQKENI. The CDR3 consists of 14 residues. V lost 6 bases and J lost 2; bases outside the gene matches: 4. The CDR3 DNA reads TGTGCCAGCTCCCCCGGGACAGGGAACTATGGCTACACCTTC. It specifies CASSPGTGNYGYTF.

The chain has TRBV29-1 and TRBJ1-5; 12 bases are a match to TRBD1. CDR3 length: 13 residues. Germline V lookup: CDR1 SQVTM, CDR2 ANQGSEA. Unmatched junction bases numbered 4, after V lost 7 bases and J lost 6 bases. The DNA of the CDR3 is TGCAGCGCAGGGACAGGGGGCGGTCAGCCCCAGCATTTT. Translation: CSAGTGGGQPQHF.

The chain links TRBV6-2 or TRBV6-3 to TRBJ2-4; TRBD1 agrees at 7 bases. Germline V gene sequence: CDR1 MNHEY, CDR2 SVGEGT. J lost 10 bases, V lost 7 bases, and 16 bases had no gene match. The CDR3 is 15 residues long. CDR3 bases: TGTGCCAGCAACCCAGAGGGACAGACGGTGCGAATTCAGTACTTC. It encodes CASNPEGQTVRIQYF.

The gene calls are TRBV11-3 and TRBJ1-4, with 7 bases lining up with TRBD1. This CDR3 has 15 residues. The V gene's germline CDR1 is SGHNT and CDR2 YENEEA. Unmatched junction bases numbered 6, after V lost 5 bases and J lost 3 bases. As DNA, the CDR3 is TGTGCCAGCAGCCTCCGGGACAGACCTAATGAAAAACTGTTTTTT. Translation: CASSLRDRPNEKLFF.

The chain couples TRBV7-8 to TRBJ2-1; no clear D. V was clipped by 1 base and J by 2 bases, with 24 bases between them. The germline CDR1 and CDR2 sequences are SGHVS and FQNEAQ. This CDR3 has 20 amino acids. CDR3: CASSLVSASVTSLTYNEQFF. The CDR3 DNA follows: TGTGCCAGCAGCTTAGTAAGTGCCAGCGTAACCTCTTTAACCTACAATGAGCAGTTCTTC. Full variable domain (rest looked up from reference TRBV7-8 and TRBJ2-1): GAGVSQSPRYKVAKRGQDVALRCDPISGHVSLFWYQQALGQGPEFLTYFQNEAQLDKSGLPSDRFFAERPEGSVSTLKIQRTQQEDSAVYLCASSLVSASVTSLTYNEQFFGPGTRLTVL.

This chain joins TRBV6-5 and TRBJ1-2; TRBD1 matches at 7 bases. Germline V gives CDR1 MNHEY, CDR2 SVGAGI. Trimming cost V 6 bases and J 2 bases; bases outside gene matches: 3. The CDR3 is 13 residues long. The CDR3: CASRDRVNYGYTF. In DNA, the CDR3 is TGTGCCAGCAGAGACAGGGTGAACTATGGCTACACCTTC.

This rearrangement joins TRBV5-1 to TRBJ2-1, with 10 bases identical to TRBD1. The trim removed 3 bases at V and 2 bases at J, leaving 2 bases unmatched. This CDR3 is 15 amino acids long. Germline CDR1 and CDR2: SGHRS and YFSETQ. The CDR3 spells CASSSGQGAYNEQFF. In DNA, the CDR3 is TGCGCCAGCAGCTCCGGACAGGGGGCCTACAATGAGCAGTTCTTC. Using reference TRBV5-1 and TRBJ2-1 for the parts outside the CDR3, the full variable domain is KAGVTQTPRYLIKTRGQQVTLSCSPISGHRSVSWYQQTPGQGLQFLFEYFSETQRNKGNFPGRFSGRQFSNSRSEMNVSTLELGDSALYLCASSSGQGAYNEQFFGPGTRLTVL.

The rearrangement uses TRBV9 and TRBJ1-6; weak D call: TRBD1 (5 bases). Germline V gene sequence: CDR1 SGDLS, CDR2 YYNGEE. Trimming pared 4 bases from V and 0 bases from J, leaving 11 bases between. The CDR3 consists of 16 residues. The CDR3 coding sequence is TGTGCCAGCAGCCCGGGGGGGAGCTCCTATAATTCACCCCTCCACTTT. It translates to CASSPGGSSYNSPLHF.

This clone was seen a single time. In DNA form, the CDR3 reads TGTGCCAGCTCACCCCCACAGGGCGTCTCTGGAAACACCATATATTTT. Translation: CASSPPQGVSGNTIYF. The chain employs TRBV18 and TRBJ1-3; D is perhaps TRBD1 (6 bases). The germline V gene encodes CDR1 KGHSH and CDR2 LQKENI. V was cut by 3 bases and J by 0 bases, with 12 bases left in between. The length of the CDR3 is 16 residues.

This chain uses TRBV7-9 with TRBJ1-6; 11 bases map to TRBD1. Germline V gene lookup returns CDR1 SEHNR and CDR2 FQNEAQ (reference sequence). Trimming at V came to 6 bases and at J to 6 bases, leaving 4 bases not matched to a gene. The length of the CDR3 is 15 residues. This CDR3 reads CASRTGTGGNSPLHF. CDR3 bases: TGTGCCAGCAGAACCGGGACAGGGGGTAATTCACCCCTCCACTTT.

This sequence joins TRBV4-1 and TRBJ1-5; no firm D call. The CDR3 has 13 residues. The germline CDR1 and CDR2 sequences are MGHRA and YSYEKL. The V end was cut by 2 bases, the J end by 5 bases, with 7 bases between. The CDR3 DNA reads TGCGCCAGCAGCCAAAGGGAGGATCAGCCCCAGCATTTT. It yields the protein CASSQREDQPQHF.